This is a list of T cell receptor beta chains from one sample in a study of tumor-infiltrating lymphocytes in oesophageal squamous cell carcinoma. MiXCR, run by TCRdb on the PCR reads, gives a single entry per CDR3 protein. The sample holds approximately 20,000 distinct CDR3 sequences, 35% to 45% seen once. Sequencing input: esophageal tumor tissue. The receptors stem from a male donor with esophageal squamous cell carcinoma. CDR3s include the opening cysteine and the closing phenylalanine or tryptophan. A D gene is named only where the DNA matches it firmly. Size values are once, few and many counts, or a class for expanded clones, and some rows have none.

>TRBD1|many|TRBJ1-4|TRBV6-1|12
TGTGCCAGCAGAGGGGACAGTGAAAAACTGTTTTTT
CASRGDSEKLFF
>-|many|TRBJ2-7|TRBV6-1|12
TGTGCCAGCAGCGGGAGCTCCTACGAGCAGTACTTC
CASSGSSYEQYF
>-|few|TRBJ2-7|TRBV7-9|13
TGTGCCAGCAGCTTAGCTAGTAGGTACGAGCAGTACTTC
CASSLASRYEQYF
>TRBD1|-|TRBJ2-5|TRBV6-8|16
TGTGCCAGCAGTTACCCAGGGACAGGGGCCTACAATGAGCAGTACTTC
CASSYPGTGAYNEQYF
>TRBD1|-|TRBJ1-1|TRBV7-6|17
TGTGCCAGCAGCCGTCGTGCGACAGGGATTAGGAACACTGAAGCTTTCTTT
CASSRRATGIRNTEAFF
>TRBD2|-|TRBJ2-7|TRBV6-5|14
TGTGCCAGCAGTGCTAGCGGGGGCAACTACGAGCAGTACTTC
CASSASGGNYEQYF
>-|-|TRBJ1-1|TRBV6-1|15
TGTGCCAGCATAGACTTAGGTACGACGAACACTGAAGCTTTCTTT
CASIDLGTTNTEAFF
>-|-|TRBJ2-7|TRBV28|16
TGTGCCAGCAGTTTGTCCACCGGGACGGTAACCTACGAGCAGTACTTC
CASSLSTGTVTYEQYF
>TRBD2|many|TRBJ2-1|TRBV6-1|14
TGTGCCAGCAGCGCTAGCGGGGGAAGGAATGAGCAGTTCTTC
CASSASGGRNEQFF
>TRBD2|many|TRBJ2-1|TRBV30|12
TGTGCCTGGAGCATAGCGGGCGATGAGCAGTTCTTC
CAWSIAGDEQFF
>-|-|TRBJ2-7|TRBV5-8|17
TGTGCCAGCAGCTGGCAACGGGGCGGGTTTAGCTCCTACGAGCAGTACTTC
CASSWQRGGFSSYEQYF
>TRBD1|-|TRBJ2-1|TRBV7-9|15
TGTGCCAGCAGCTTAGGGACAGGGATCTACAATGAGCAGTTCTTC
CASSLGTGIYNEQFF
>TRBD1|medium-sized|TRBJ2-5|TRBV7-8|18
TGTGCCAGCAGCTTAATATTGGTCGGGGACAGGGCACAAGAGACCCAGTACTTC
CASSLILVGDRAQETQYF
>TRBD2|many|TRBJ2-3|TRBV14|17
TGTGCCAGCAGCCAAGATGTAGCTAGCGGGAGGACAGATACGCAGTATTTT
CASSQDVASGRTDTQYF
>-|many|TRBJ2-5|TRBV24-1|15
TGTGCCACCAGTGAGGAAATCGCGGCGGGAGAGACCCAGTACTTC
CATSEEIAAGETQYF
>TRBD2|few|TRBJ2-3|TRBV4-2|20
TGTGCCAGCAGCCCCACCCCGGGACTAGCGGGAGGGAGGGGCACAGATACGCAGTATTTT
CASSPTPGLAGGRGTDTQYF
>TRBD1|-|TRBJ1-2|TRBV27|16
TGTGCCAGCAGTTCTTACCGGGACAGGGTCGGCTATGGCTACACCTTC
CASSSYRDRVGYGYTF
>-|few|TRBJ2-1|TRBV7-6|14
TGTGCCAGCAGCTTATTTGGGGATAGGGGTGAGCAGTTCTTC
CASSLFGDRGEQFF